These T cell receptor beta chains were read from a single sample in a study of human T cells and chemical hapten exposure. TCRdb itself ran the RACE reads through MiXCR, one entry per CDR3 protein. In the table there are tens of thousands of distinct CDR3 sequences, 9.6% of which are singletons. The material was whole blood, obtained in connection with sensitization to the hapten diphenylcyclopropenone (DPC). The receptors originated from a woman between 35 and 50 years old with alopecia areata. Some clones in this sample may be carry-over from other donors' samples. Each CDR3 is given with its conserved first and last residue. D genes are given only for firm matches. The size entry is marked missing in some rows and otherwise reads once, few, many or a size class.

clone_size: -
j_call: TRBJ2-7
v_call: TRBV6-1
d_call: TRBD1
cdr3_aa: CASRPGQGSSYEQYF
cdr3_nt: TGTGCCAGCAGGCCGGGACAGGGGAGCTCCTACGAGCAGTACTTC

clone_size: many
j_call: TRBJ2-1
v_call: TRBV11-2
d_call: TRBD2
cdr3_aa: CASSSPAGHYNEQFF
cdr3_nt: TGTGCCAGCAGTTCTCCAGCGGGGCACTACAATGAGCAGTTCTTC

clone_size: many
j_call: TRBJ2-5
v_call: TRBV3-1
d_call: TRBD1
cdr3_aa: CASSHRGQGREETQYF
cdr3_nt: TGTGCCAGCAGCCACCGAGGACAGGGAAGGGAAGAGACCCAGTACTTC

clone_size: many
j_call: TRBJ2-7
v_call: TRBV11-2
d_call: TRBD2
cdr3_aa: CASSWGLAAREGQYF
cdr3_nt: TGTGCCAGCAGCTGGGGACTGGCTGCAAGGGAGGGGCAGTACTTC

clone_size: few
j_call: TRBJ1-2
v_call: TRBV5-1
d_call: TRBD1
cdr3_aa: CASSGTGKDGYTF
cdr3_nt: TGCGCCAGCAGCGGGACAGGGAAGGATGGCTACACCTTC

clone_size: many
j_call: TRBJ1-3
v_call: TRBV9
d_call: TRBD1
cdr3_aa: CASSGRGQGAGNTIYF
cdr3_nt: TGTGCCAGCAGCGGCAGGGGACAGGGTGCTGGAAACACCATATATTTT

clone_size: -
j_call: TRBJ1-2
v_call: TRBV7-9
d_call: -
cdr3_aa: CASSLALDRTPYGYTF
cdr3_nt: TGTGCCAGCAGCTTAGCTCTCGACAGGACCCCCTATGGCTACACCTTC

clone_size: many
j_call: TRBJ1-2
v_call: TRBV6-5
d_call: -
cdr3_aa: CASTTRQDYGYTF
cdr3_nt: TGTGCCAGCACCACAAGACAGGACTATGGCTACACCTTC

clone_size: few
j_call: TRBJ2-2
v_call: TRBV3-1
d_call: -
cdr3_aa: CASSSPLSPGVYGELFF
cdr3_nt: TGTGCCAGCAGCTCCCCTTTGTCCCCGGGGGTGTACGGGGAGCTGTTTTTT

clone_size: -
j_call: TRBJ2-7
v_call: TRBV27
d_call: TRBD1
cdr3_aa: CASSFDRGGRDEQYF
cdr3_nt: TGTGCCAGCAGTTTCGACAGGGGAGGTAGGGACGAGCAGTACTTC

clone_size: -
j_call: TRBJ2-7
v_call: TRBV25-1
d_call: TRBD1
cdr3_aa: CASRDPGQPYEQYF
cdr3_nt: TGTGCCAGCAGAGATCCGGGACAGCCCTACGAGCAGTACTTC

clone_size: -
j_call: TRBJ2-2
v_call: TRBV28
d_call: -
cdr3_aa: CASSPGDTGELFF
cdr3_nt: TGTGCCAGCAGCCCAGGGGACACCGGGGAGCTGTTTTTT

clone_size: many
j_call: TRBJ2-7
v_call: TRBV4-1
d_call: TRBD2
cdr3_aa: CASSQASGVSYEQYF
cdr3_nt: TGCGCCAGCAGCCAAGCTAGCGGGGTCTCCTACGAGCAGTACTTC

clone_size: many
j_call: TRBJ1-6
v_call: TRBV5-1
d_call: -
cdr3_aa: CASSLGQENSPLHF
cdr3_nt: TGCGCCAGCAGCTTGGGGCAGGAGAATTCACCCCTCCACTTT

clone_size: many
j_call: TRBJ1-3
v_call: TRBV27
d_call: -
cdr3_aa: CASRNRDRNTIYF
cdr3_nt: TGTGCCAGCAGGAACAGGGATAGAAACACCATATATTTT

clone_size: -
j_call: TRBJ2-3
v_call: TRBV12-3/TRBV12-4
d_call: TRBD2
cdr3_aa: CASTSLVGLARQDTQYF
cdr3_nt: TGTGCCAGCACCTCCCTCGTCGGACTAGCGCGCCAAGATACGCAGTATTTT

clone_size: -
j_call: TRBJ2-2
v_call: TRBV5-4
d_call: -
cdr3_aa: CASSLGSVGTGELFF
cdr3_nt: TGTGCCAGCAGCTTAGGGTCGGTGGGGACCGGGGAGCTGTTTTTT

clone_size: many
j_call: TRBJ2-1
v_call: TRBV3-1
d_call: TRBD1
cdr3_aa: CASSKGQEPYNEQFF
cdr3_nt: TGTGCCAGCAGCAAGGGACAGGAGCCCTACAATGAGCAGTTCTTC

clone_size: many
j_call: TRBJ1-2
v_call: TRBV5-4
d_call: -
cdr3_aa: CASSLGRGAWDGYTF
cdr3_nt: TGTGCCAGCAGCTTGGGTCGGGGGGCCTGGGATGGCTACACCTTC

clone_size: -
j_call: TRBJ2-1
v_call: TRBV6-1
d_call: -
cdr3_aa: CASRAGASSPNEQFF
cdr3_nt: TGTGCCAGCCGTGCCGGTGCTTCTTCACCCAATGAGCAGTTCTTC

clone_size: -
j_call: TRBJ1-5
v_call: TRBV27
d_call: -
cdr3_aa: CASSLAGPKEPQHF
cdr3_nt: TGTGCCAGCAGTTTAGCCGGGCCAAAGGAGCCCCAGCATTTT

clone_size: many
j_call: TRBJ2-1
v_call: TRBV7-9
d_call: TRBD2
cdr3_aa: CASSVSGDNEQFF
cdr3_nt: TGTGCCAGCAGCGTGAGCGGGGACAATGAGCAGTTCTTC

clone_size: -
j_call: TRBJ2-4
v_call: TRBV7-9
d_call: -
cdr3_aa: CASSPDVGNIQYF
cdr3_nt: TGTGCCAGCAGCCCCGATGTAGGGAACATTCAGTACTTC

clone_size: many
j_call: TRBJ2-1
v_call: TRBV19
d_call: -
cdr3_aa: CASSPSQGSYNEQFF
cdr3_nt: TGTGCCAGTAGCCCCTCCCAGGGGTCCTACAATGAGCAGTTCTTC

clone_size: -
j_call: TRBJ2-2
v_call: TRBV7-2
d_call: -
cdr3_aa: CASSLFLTLMAGELFF
cdr3_nt: TGTGCCAGCAGCTTATTCTTGACATTGATGGCCGGGGAGCTGTTTTTT

clone_size: many
j_call: TRBJ2-3
v_call: TRBV7-2
d_call: TRBD2
cdr3_aa: CASSLRTSGTDTQYF
cdr3_nt: TGTGCCAGCAGCTTAAGGACTAGCGGCACAGATACGCAGTATTTT

clone_size: many
j_call: TRBJ2-7
v_call: TRBV4-3
d_call: TRBD1
cdr3_aa: CASSPHPGTGWEEQYF
cdr3_nt: TGCGCCAGCAGCCCGCATCCCGGGACAGGGTGGGAAGAGCAGTACTTC

clone_size: many
j_call: TRBJ2-2
v_call: TRBV6-2/TRBV6-3
d_call: -
cdr3_aa: CASTPNSRDAGELFF
cdr3_nt: TGTGCCAGCACCCCGAATAGCAGGGACGCCGGGGAGCTGTTTTTT

clone_size: many
j_call: TRBJ1-1
v_call: TRBV4-1
d_call: -
cdr3_aa: CASSQGGTPTEAFF
cdr3_nt: TGCGCCAGCAGCCAAGGCGGGACACCGACTGAAGCTTTCTTT

clone_size: many
j_call: TRBJ1-1
v_call: TRBV7-9
d_call: -
cdr3_aa: CASSKEQGSEAFF
cdr3_nt: TGTGCCAGCAGCAAAGAACAGGGTTCTGAAGCTTTCTTT

clone_size: many
j_call: TRBJ1-4
v_call: TRBV28
d_call: -
cdr3_aa: CASSSTAYEKLFF
cdr3_nt: TGTGCCAGCAGTTCCACAGCATATGAAAAACTGTTTTTT

clone_size: many
j_call: TRBJ2-3
v_call: TRBV5-6
d_call: -
cdr3_aa: CASSGVRASTDTQYF
cdr3_nt: TGTGCCAGCAGCGGCGTTAGGGCCAGCACAGATACGCAGTATTTT

clone_size: many
j_call: TRBJ2-7
v_call: TRBV12-3/TRBV12-4
d_call: TRBD1
cdr3_aa: CASTRTGQNYEQYF
cdr3_nt: TGTGCCAGCACCCGGACAGGGCAAAACTACGAGCAGTACTTC

clone_size: -
j_call: TRBJ2-5
v_call: TRBV14
d_call: -
cdr3_aa: CASSQDSDWGNWGYYQETQYF
cdr3_nt: TGTGCCAGCAGCCAAGACTCGGACTGGGGGAACTGGGGATACTACCAAGAGACCCAGTACTTC

clone_size: many
j_call: TRBJ2-2
v_call: TRBV6-5
d_call: -
cdr3_aa: CASTLLTGDTGELFF
cdr3_nt: TGTGCCAGCACCCTGCTCACCGGGGACACCGGGGAGCTGTTTTTT

clone_size: many
j_call: TRBJ2-7
v_call: TRBV12-3/TRBV12-4
d_call: -
cdr3_aa: CASSLFGYEQYF
cdr3_nt: TGTGCCAGCAGTTTATTTGGCTACGAGCAGTACTTC

clone_size: -
j_call: TRBJ1-2
v_call: TRBV18
d_call: -
cdr3_aa: CASSPRQNYGYTF
cdr3_nt: TGTGCCAGCTCACCGAGGCAGAACTATGGCTACACCTTC

clone_size: many
j_call: TRBJ2-7
v_call: TRBV6-5
d_call: TRBD2
cdr3_aa: CASSYSLAGTYEQYF
cdr3_nt: TGTGCCAGCAGTTATAGTCTAGCGGGCACCTACGAGCAGTACTTC

clone_size: many
j_call: TRBJ1-1
v_call: TRBV4-2
d_call: TRBD1
cdr3_aa: CASSQDRGRTEAFF
cdr3_nt: TGTGCCAGCAGCCAGGACAGGGGGCGAACTGAAGCTTTCTTT

clone_size: -
j_call: TRBJ2-3
v_call: TRBV15
d_call: TRBD2
cdr3_aa: CATAAGGRDTQYF
cdr3_nt: TGTGCCACCGCAGCGGGGGGGCGAGATACGCAGTATTTT

clone_size: -
j_call: TRBJ2-1
v_call: TRBV6-5
d_call: -
cdr3_aa: CASSYSPGSRDEQFF
cdr3_nt: TGTGCCAGCAGTTACTCTCCTGGGTCGAGGGATGAGCAGTTCTTC

clone_size: many
j_call: TRBJ2-7
v_call: TRBV29-1
d_call: -
cdr3_aa: CSTRTSTYEQYF
cdr3_nt: TGCAGCACAAGGACATCTACCTACGAGCAGTACTTC

clone_size: few
j_call: TRBJ1-1
v_call: TRBV3-1
d_call: -
cdr3_aa: CASSQHPFEAFF
cdr3_nt: TGTGCCAGCAGCCAACACCCTTTCGAGGCTTTCTTT

clone_size: few
j_call: TRBJ2-2
v_call: TRBV20-1
d_call: TRBD1
cdr3_aa: CSASPTGGKAGELFF
cdr3_nt: TGCAGTGCTAGCCCTACAGGGGGCAAAGCCGGGGAGCTGTTTTTT

clone_size: many
j_call: TRBJ2-3
v_call: TRBV6-5
d_call: TRBD2
cdr3_aa: CASSYSDERGGDTQYF
cdr3_nt: TGTGCCAGCAGTTACTCGGACGAGCGGGGGGGAGATACGCAGTATTTT

clone_size: many
j_call: TRBJ1-1
v_call: TRBV29-1
d_call: TRBD1
cdr3_aa: CSVNGQGAVRAFF
cdr3_nt: TGCAGCGTTAACGGACAGGGGGCTGTGCGAGCTTTCTTT

clone_size: few
j_call: TRBJ2-7
v_call: TRBV7-2
d_call: TRBD1
cdr3_aa: CASSLEGTGAPYEQYF
cdr3_nt: TGTGCCAGCAGCTTAGAAGGGACAGGGGCCCCCTACGAGCAGTACTTC

clone_size: many
j_call: TRBJ2-2
v_call: TRBV6-6
d_call: -
cdr3_aa: CASSYQLATTGELFF
cdr3_nt: TGTGCCAGCAGTTACCAGCTAGCGACAACCGGGGAGCTGTTTTTT

clone_size: few
j_call: TRBJ2-5
v_call: TRBV6-6
d_call: TRBD2
cdr3_aa: CASSYGGGEETQYF
cdr3_nt: TGTGCCAGCAGTTACGGGGGAGGGGAAGAGACCCAGTACTTC

clone_size: -
j_call: TRBJ2-5
v_call: TRBV11-2
d_call: TRBD2
cdr3_aa: CASSLGFLAGVQGTQYF
cdr3_nt: TGTGCCAGCAGCTTAGGGTTCCTAGCGGGGGTCCAAGGGACCCAGTACTTC

clone_size: -
j_call: TRBJ1-6
v_call: TRBV7-3
d_call: TRBD1
cdr3_aa: CASSLRRQGDNSPLHF
cdr3_nt: TGTGCCAGCAGCTTACGGCGACAGGGAGATAATTCACCCCTCCACTTT

clone_size: many
j_call: TRBJ1-5
v_call: TRBV10-3
d_call: -
cdr3_aa: CAISDMGAGQPQHF
cdr3_nt: TGTGCCATCAGTGATATGGGCGCCGGGCAGCCCCAGCATTTT

clone_size: many
j_call: TRBJ1-1
v_call: TRBV12-3/TRBV12-4
d_call: TRBD1
cdr3_aa: CASSLGQGLIEAFF
cdr3_nt: TGTGCCAGCAGTTTAGGACAGGGACTTATTGAAGCTTTCTTT

clone_size: many
j_call: TRBJ1-2
v_call: TRBV7-9
d_call: -
cdr3_aa: CASSLTDSIDGYTF
cdr3_nt: TGTGCCAGCAGCCTAACCGACAGCATCGATGGCTACACCTTC

clone_size: many
j_call: TRBJ1-3
v_call: TRBV25-1
d_call: TRBD1
cdr3_aa: CASSGQQGASGNTIYF
cdr3_nt: TGTGCCAGCAGTGGTCAACAGGGGGCGTCCGGAAACACCATATATTTT